This TCR beta chain derives from a study of OX40 agonist ivuxolimab in advanced cancers. Sequencing was performed with immunoSEQ multiplex PCR; in TCRdb, only in-frame clones are kept and a portion is missing. Among more than 75,000 clones, around 83% were seen once, and the ten largest hold 0.2% to 0.25%. The sample was CD4+ or CD8+ T cells sorted from blood, taken in a trial of the OX40 agonist ivuxolimab. The sequence came from an adult with an advanced solid tumor such as melanoma, head and neck, liver or kidney cancer.

CDR3 loop: CASSSGQGGTEAFF. The CDR3 region has the DNA TGTGCCAGCAGTTCCGGACAGGGCGGCACTGAAGCTTTCTTT. The chain is built from TRBV28 and TRBJ1-1; TRBD1 matches at 8 bases. J was trimmed by 4 bases and V by 4 bases; bases with no gene match: 5. Per the germline V gene, CDR1 is MDHEN and CDR2 is SYDVKM. The CDR3 totals 14 residues.